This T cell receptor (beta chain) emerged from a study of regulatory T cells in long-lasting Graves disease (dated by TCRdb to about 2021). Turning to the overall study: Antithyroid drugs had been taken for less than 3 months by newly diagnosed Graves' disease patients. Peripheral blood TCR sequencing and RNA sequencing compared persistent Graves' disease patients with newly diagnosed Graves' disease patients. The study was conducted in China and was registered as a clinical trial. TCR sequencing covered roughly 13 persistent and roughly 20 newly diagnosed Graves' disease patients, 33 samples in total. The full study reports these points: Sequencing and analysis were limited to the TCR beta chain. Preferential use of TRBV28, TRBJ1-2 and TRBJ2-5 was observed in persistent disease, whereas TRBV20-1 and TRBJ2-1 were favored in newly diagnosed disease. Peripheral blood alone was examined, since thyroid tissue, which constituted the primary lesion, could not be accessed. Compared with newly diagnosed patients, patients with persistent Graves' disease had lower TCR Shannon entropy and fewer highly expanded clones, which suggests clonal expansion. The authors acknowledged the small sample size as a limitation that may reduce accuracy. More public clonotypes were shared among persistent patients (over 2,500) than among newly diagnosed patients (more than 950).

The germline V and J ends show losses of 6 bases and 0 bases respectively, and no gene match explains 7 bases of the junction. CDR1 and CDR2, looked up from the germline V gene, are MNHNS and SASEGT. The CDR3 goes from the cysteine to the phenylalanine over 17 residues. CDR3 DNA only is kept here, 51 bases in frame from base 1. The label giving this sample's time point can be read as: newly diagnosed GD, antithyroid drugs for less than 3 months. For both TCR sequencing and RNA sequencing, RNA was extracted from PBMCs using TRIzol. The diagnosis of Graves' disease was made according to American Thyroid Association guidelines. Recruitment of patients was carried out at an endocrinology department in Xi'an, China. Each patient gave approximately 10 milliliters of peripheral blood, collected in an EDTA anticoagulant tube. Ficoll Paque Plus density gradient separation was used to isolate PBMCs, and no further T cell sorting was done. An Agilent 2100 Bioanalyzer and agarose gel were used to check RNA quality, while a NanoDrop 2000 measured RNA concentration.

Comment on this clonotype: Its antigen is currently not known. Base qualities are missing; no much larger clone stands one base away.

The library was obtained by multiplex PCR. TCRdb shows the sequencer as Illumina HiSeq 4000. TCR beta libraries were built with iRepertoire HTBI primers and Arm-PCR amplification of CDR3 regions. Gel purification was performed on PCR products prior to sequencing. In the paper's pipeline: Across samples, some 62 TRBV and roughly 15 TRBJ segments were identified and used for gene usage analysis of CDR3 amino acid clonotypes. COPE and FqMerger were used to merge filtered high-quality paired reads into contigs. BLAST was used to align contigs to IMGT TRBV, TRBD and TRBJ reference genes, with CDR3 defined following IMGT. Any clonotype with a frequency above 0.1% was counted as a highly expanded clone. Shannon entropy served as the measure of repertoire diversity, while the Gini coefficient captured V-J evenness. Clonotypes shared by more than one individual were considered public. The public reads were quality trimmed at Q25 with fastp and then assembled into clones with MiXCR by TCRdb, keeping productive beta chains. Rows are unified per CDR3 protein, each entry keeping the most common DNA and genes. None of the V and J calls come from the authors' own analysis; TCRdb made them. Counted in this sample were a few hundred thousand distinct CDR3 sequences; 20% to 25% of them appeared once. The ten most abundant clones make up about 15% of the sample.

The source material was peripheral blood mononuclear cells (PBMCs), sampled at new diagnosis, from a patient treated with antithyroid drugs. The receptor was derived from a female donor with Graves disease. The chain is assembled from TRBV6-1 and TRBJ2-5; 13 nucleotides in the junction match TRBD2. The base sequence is TGTGCCAGCAGGGCGACTAGCGGGGGGCCTTACCAAGAGACCCAGTACTTC. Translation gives CASRATSGGPYQETQYF.